This TCR beta chain derives from a study of blood T cell repertoires in COVID-19. Study-level information: The United States, Italy and Spain supplied acute and convalescent COVID-19 samples. PBMCs, B-cell-depleted T cells, or T cells were the source of the cDNA or gDNA that made up the material.

Patients at the Seattle site were enrolled during active infection and followed longitudinally. Original processing notes: Nucleated cell number was recorded as an estimate derived from reference gene primer amplification. The data were produced by immunoSEQ multiplex PCR, yet TCRdb's version contains in-frame clones alone and is incomplete. The DNA was the basis for D and trimming; V, J and clone size are from that table. The data show a few hundred thousand clones, around 80% seen once. Germline V gives CDR1 MGHRA, CDR2 YSYEKL. The CDR3 is 16 residues long. The V and J ends lost 1 base and 2 bases, in that order; junction bases with no gene match: 8.

This sequence originates from a woman older than 75 with COVID-19, enrolled during active disease. The genes are TRBV4-1 and TRBJ2-7, with TRBD2 matching 7 bases. Material: peripheral blood. Here the CDR3 reads CASSQATAGIAYEQYF. The CDR3 DNA follows: TGCGCCAGCAGCCAAGCGACAGCGGGGATCGCCTACGAGCAGTACTTC.